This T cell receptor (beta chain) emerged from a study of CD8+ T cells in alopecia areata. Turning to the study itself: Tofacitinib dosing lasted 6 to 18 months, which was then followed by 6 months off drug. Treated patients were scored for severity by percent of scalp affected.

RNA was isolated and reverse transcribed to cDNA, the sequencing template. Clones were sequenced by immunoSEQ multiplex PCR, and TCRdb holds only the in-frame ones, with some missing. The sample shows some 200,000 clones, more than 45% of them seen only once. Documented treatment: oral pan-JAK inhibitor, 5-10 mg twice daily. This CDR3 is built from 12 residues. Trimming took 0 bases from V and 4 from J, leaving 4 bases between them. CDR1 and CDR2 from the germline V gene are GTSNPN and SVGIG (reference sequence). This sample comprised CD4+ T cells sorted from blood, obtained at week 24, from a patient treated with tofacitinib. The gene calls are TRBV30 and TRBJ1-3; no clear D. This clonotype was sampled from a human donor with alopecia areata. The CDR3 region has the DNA TGTGCCTGGAGTGTACGCGGAAACACCATATATTTT. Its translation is CAWSVRGNTIYF.